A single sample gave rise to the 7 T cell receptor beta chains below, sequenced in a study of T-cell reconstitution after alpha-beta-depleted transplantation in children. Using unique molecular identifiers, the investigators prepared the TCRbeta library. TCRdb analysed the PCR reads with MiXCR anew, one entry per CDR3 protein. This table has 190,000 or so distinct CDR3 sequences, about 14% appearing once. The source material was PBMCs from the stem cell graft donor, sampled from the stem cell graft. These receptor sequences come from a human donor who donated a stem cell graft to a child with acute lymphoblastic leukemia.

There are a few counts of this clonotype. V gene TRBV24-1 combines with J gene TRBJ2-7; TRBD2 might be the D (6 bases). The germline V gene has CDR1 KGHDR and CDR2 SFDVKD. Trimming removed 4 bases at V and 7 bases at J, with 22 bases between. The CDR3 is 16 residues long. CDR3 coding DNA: TGTGCCACCAGTGACCGCTCGACTGCCGGGAGAGGTGAGCAGTACTTC. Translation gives CATSDRSTAGRGEQYF.

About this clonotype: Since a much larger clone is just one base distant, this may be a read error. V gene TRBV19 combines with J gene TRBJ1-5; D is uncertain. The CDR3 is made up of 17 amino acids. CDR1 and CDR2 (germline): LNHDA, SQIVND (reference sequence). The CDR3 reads CASSIDGGEYSKQPQHF. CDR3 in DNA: TGTGCCAGTAGTATTGACGGAGGAGAGTATAGCAAACAGCCCCAGCATTTT.

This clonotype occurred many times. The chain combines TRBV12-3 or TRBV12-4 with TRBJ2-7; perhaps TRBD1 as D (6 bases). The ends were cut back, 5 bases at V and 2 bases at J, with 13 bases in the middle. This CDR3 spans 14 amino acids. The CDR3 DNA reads TGTGCCAGCAGTCACACAGGGCTTACCTACGAGCAGTACTTC. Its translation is CASSHTGLTYEQYF.

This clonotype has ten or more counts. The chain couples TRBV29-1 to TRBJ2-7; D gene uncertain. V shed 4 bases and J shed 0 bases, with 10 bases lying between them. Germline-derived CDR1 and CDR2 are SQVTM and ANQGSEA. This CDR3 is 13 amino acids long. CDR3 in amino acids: CSVVGLSSYEQYF. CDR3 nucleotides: TGCAGCGTTGTGGGCTTAAGCTCCTACGAGCAGTACTTC.

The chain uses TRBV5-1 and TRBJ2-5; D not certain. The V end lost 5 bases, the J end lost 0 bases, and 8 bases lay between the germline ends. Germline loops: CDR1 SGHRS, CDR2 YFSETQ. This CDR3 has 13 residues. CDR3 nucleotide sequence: TGCGCCAGCAGGCACAGCCACCAAGAGACCCAGTACTTC. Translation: CASRHSHQETQYF.

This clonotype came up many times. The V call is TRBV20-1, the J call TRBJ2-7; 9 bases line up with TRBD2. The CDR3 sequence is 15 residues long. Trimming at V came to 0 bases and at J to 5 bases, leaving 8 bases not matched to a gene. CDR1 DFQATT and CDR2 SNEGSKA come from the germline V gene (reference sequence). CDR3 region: CSARDPYSGSHEQYF. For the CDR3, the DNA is TGCAGTGCTAGAGATCCGTATAGCGGGAGTCACGAGCAGTACTTC.

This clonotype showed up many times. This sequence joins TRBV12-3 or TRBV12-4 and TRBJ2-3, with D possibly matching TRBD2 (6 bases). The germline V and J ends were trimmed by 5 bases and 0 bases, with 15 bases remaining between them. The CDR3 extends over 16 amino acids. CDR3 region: CASSTHGTESTDTQYF. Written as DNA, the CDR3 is TGTGCCAGCAGTACCCACGGGACTGAGAGCACAGATACGCAGTATTTT.